This TCR beta chain was captured in a study of T-cell reconstitution after alpha-beta-depleted transplantation in children. Study-wide points: Newly made T cells mostly supplied T-cell counts and diversity one year after transplant.

Library preparation (for TCRbeta) was performed with unique molecular identifiers. TCRdb independently ran MiXCR on the PCR reads; one entry per CDR3 protein. Of approximately 980,000 distinct CDR3 sequences in the sample, roughly 29% were seen once. The CDR3 has 15 residues. CDR1 is MNHEY and CDR2 is SVGAGI in the germline V gene. Trimming took off 2 bases at V and 1 base at J, with 11 bases between the two ends. This clonotype was observed a handful of times. Its cognate antigen is unknown. This clonotype was obtained from a boy under three years old who had a stem cell transplant for SCID, so the T cells may come from the graft donor. The sequences come from PBMCs, mostly from graft donor cells, collected 360 days after TCRalphabeta/CD19-depleted stem cell transplant. The chain joins TRBV6-5 to TRBJ1-1; D perhaps matches TRBD1 (5 bases). CDR3: CASSYGQGRNTEAFF. The CDR3 nucleotides are TGTGCCAGCAGTTACGGGCAGGGACGGAACACTGAAGCTTTCTTT.